The T cell receptor beta chain described here comes from a study of T cells expressing NK-cell markers. On the study more broadly: HCMV seropositivity marked seven of the eight sequenced donors; one was seronegative.

General study results and limits: Dominance of the CD3+CD56-NKG2C+ fraction by these clonotypes also held in a handful of donors.

Following a re-call of the 5' RACE reads, TCRdb has one entry per CDR3 protein and lacks DNA. This listing includes 550,000 or so distinct CDR3 sequences. The CDR3 contains 16 residues. Germline V gene lookup returns CDR1 SGHRS and CDR2 YFSETQ. A note on this clonotype: Its target is unknown.

The clonotype originates from a man younger than 35 in good health. The chain links TRBV5-1 to TRBJ2-3; TCRdb's assignment of TRBD2 cannot be checked, as there is no DNA. The sample consisted of blood T cells: a sorted CD56 or NKG2C T cell subset, CD4+ or CD8+ T cells, or bulk PBMC T cells (not recorded which). This chain's CDR3 is CASSFTSGSLTDTQYF.